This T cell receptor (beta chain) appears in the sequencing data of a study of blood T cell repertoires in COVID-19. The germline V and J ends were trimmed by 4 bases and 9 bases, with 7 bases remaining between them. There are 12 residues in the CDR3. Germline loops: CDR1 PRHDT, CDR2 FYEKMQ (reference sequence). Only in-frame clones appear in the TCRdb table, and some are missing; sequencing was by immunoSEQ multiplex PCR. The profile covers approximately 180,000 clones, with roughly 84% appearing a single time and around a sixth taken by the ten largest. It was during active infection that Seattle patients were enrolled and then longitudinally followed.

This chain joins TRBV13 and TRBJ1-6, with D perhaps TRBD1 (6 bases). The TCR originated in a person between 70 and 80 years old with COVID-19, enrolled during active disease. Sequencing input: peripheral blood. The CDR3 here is CASSSGASPLHF. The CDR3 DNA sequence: TGTGCCAGCAGCTCAGGGGCTTCACCCCTCCACTTT.